This T cell receptor (beta chain) was captured by sequencing in a study of blood T cells in healthy people across ages. The CDR3 covers 12 residues. The germline V gene has CDR1 SQVTM and CDR2 ANQGSEA. Together with a sample-barcoded 5' primer, a J-beta primer mix was included in a second PCR lasting about 6 to 11 cycles. TCRdb re-called the 5' RACE reads with MiXCR, one entry per CDR3 protein. The sample records 750,000 to 950,000 distinct CDR3 sequences, approximately 24% being singletons. With respect to this clonotype: The antigen is not known. A junction boundary mismatches the germline segment, possibly from a read error.

Study-level findings and limits: Donor CMV status was unknown, possibly confounding expanded clonotype changes. Naive T cell percentage showed a strong correlation with the diversity of TCR beta.

This sample was also put to use in a study of T cells of mothers and their children.

Sequencing was carried out using blood. The TCR comes from a boy aged 10-17 years in good health. The chain links TRBV29-1 to TRBJ2-5, with a possible D match to TRBD1 (6 bases). The CDR3 sequence is CSVNTGSYEQHF. CDR3 DNA: TGCAGCGTCAATACAGGGAGTTACGAGCAGCACTTC.